This entry describes one T cell receptor beta chain. The antigen is not known. This entry comes from a study of T cell clusters in autoimmune cytopenias. General study findings and limits: Clustering suggested that physiological T cell clusters were missing in primary autoimmune cytopenia patients.

One tube held mixed TRB-A and TRB-B primer pools for touch-down PCR. After re-calling the multiplex PCR reads, TCRdb lists one entry per CDR3 protein, DNA absent. There are more than 13,000 distinct CDR3 sequences in the sample, with roughly 2.3% held by the top ten. This CDR3 has 15 amino acids. Germline CDR1 is SEHNR and CDR2 is FQNEAQ (reference sequence). TRB amplification used around 270 ng of peripheral blood genomic DNA. The chain uses TRBV7-9 and TRBJ2-1; TCRdb designates TRBD1, a call that cannot be tested without DNA. The receptor comes from a human donor with an autoimmune cytopenia or autoimmune hepatitis (not recorded which). The sample was peripheral blood. The CDR3 spells CASSFQDGHHNEQFF.